The 10 T cell receptor beta chains reported below all come from one sample, sequenced in a study of T cell clonotyping in hematopoietic cell transplantation. As to time point: recipient sample about 28 days before transplant, after cytoreduction. The data were produced by immunoSEQ multiplex PCR, yet TCRdb's version contains in-frame clones alone and is incomplete. Of some 6,000 clones listed, 95% to 97% were seen once; the top ten hold about 14%. Material: peripheral blood mononuclear cells, obtained before stem cell transplant. Source of these receptors: a man in his 70s with acute myeloid leukemia. Some clones in this sample may be carry-over from other donors' samples.

V usage is TRBV19 and J usage is TRBJ2-1; D remains unclear. CDR1 is LNHDA, CDR2 SQIVND, per germline (reference sequence). This CDR3 region has 15 residues. Trimming took 5 bases from V and 0 from J, leaving 11 bases between them. CDR3 loop: CASSPQTSSYNEQFF. The CDR3 DNA is TGTGCCAGTAGTCCCCAGACGAGCTCCTACAATGAGCAGTTCTTC.

The chain recombines TRBV6-5 with TRBJ2-1; D is ambiguous. This CDR3 comprises 11 residues. V lost 5 bases, J lost 8 bases, and 7 bases lay in between. Germline V gene sequence: CDR1 MNHEY, CDR2 SVGAGI. CDR3: CASSQQHEQFF. The CDR3 region has the DNA TGTGCCAGCAGTCAACAACATGAGCAGTTCTTC.

V and J are TRBV10-2 and TRBJ1-6; D gene uncertain. The ends were cut back, 4 bases at V and 8 bases at J, with 12 bases in the middle. CDR3 length: 14 amino acids. In germline, CDR1 is WSHSY, CDR2 SAAADI. The CDR3 DNA follows: TGCGCCAGCAGTGTGGGTGGGGATTATTCACCCCTCCACTTT. Amino acid sequence: CASSVGGDYSPLHF.

The gene calls are TRBV27 and TRBJ2-1; D is unresolved. CDR3 length: 19 residues. Germline assignment: CDR1 MNHEY and CDR2 SMNVEV (reference sequence). Trimming removed 0 bases from V and 3 bases from J, with 21 bases in between. CDR3 sequence reads: CASSLSFGGSRSYYNEQFF. For the CDR3, the DNA is TGTGCCAGCAGTTTATCGTTTGGCGGCAGCCGATCCTACTACAATGAGCAGTTCTTC.

The V call is TRBV6-1, the J call TRBJ1-6; D is uncertain. The CDR3 covers 13 residues. The V end was cut by 7 bases, the J end by 4 bases, with 8 bases between. Germline lookup yields CDR1 MNHNS and CDR2 SASEGT. The CDR3 DNA sequence: TGTGCCAGCACGGGAGATTATAATTCACCCCTCCACTTT. This sequence encodes CASTGDYNSPLHF.

The V gene is TRBV11-2, the J gene TRBJ2-3; 9 bases are shared with TRBD1. In germline, CDR1 is SGHAT, CDR2 FQNNGV. V trimming: 4 bases; J trimming: 1 base; junction bases outside the gene matches: 6. This CDR3 has 16 amino acids. The CDR3 sequence: CASSSTGGVGTDTQYF. For the CDR3, the DNA is TGTGCCAGCAGCTCCACAGGGGGCGTCGGCACAGATACGCAGTATTTT.

The chain joins TRBV6-5 to TRBJ1-4; no clear D gene. V shed 6 bases and J shed 2 bases, with 13 bases lying between them. CDR3 length: 15 residues. Germline CDR1 is MNHEY and CDR2 is SVGAGI. The DNA for the CDR3 is TGTGCCAGCAGGCCAAGGGCACAGACTAATGAAAAACTGTTTTTT. It is translated as CASRPRAQTNEKLFF.

This chain uses TRBV28 with TRBJ1-5; the match to TRBD1 covers 10 bases. V lost 3 bases and J lost 3; bases outside the gene matches: 14. Germline CDR1 and CDR2: MDHEN and SYDVKM. The CDR3 runs to 19 residues. CDR3 sequence (DNA): TGTGCCAGCAGTTTCTTCGGGACAGGGGCCCTGAATTTCAATCAGCCCCAGCATTTT. Encoded protein: CASSFFGTGALNFNQPQHF.

Concerning this clone itself: This CDR3 is also generated by other DNA sequences in the sample. The chain combines TRBV4-3 with TRBJ1-5; D unclear. This CDR3 region has 13 residues. CDR1 and CDR2 from the germline V gene are LGHNA and YSLEER. V lost 4 bases and J lost 2, with 6 bases in between. The CDR3, as DNA: TGCGCCAGCAGCCCCGGGGGCAATCAGCCCCAGCATTTT. Its translation is CASSPGGNQPQHF.

The J gene is TRBJ1-1, the V gene TRBV27; a possible D gene is TRBD1 (5 bases). CDR1 is MNHEY and CDR2 is SMNVEV in the germline V gene (reference sequence). The CDR3 spans 15 residues. Trimming pared 6 bases from V and 0 bases from J, leaving 14 bases between. CDR3 DNA sequence: TGTGCCAGCAGCCAAATAGACAGCCTGAACACTGAAGCTTTCTTT. Encoded protein: CASSQIDSLNTEAFF.